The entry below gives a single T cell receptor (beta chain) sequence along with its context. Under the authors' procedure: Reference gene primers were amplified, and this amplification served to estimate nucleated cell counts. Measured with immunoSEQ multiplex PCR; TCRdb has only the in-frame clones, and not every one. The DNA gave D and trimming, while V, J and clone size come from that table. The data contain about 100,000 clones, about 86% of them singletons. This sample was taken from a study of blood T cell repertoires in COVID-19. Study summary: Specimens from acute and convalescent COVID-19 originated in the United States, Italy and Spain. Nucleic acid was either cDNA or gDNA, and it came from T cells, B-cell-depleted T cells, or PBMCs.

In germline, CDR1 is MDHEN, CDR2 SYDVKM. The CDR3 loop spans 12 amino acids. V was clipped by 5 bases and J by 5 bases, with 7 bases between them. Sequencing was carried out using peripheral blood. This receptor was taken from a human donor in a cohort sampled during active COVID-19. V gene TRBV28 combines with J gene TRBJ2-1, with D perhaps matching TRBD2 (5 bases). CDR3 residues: CASSRLHNEQFF. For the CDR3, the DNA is TGTGCCAGCAGTCGACTACACAATGAGCAGTTCTTC.